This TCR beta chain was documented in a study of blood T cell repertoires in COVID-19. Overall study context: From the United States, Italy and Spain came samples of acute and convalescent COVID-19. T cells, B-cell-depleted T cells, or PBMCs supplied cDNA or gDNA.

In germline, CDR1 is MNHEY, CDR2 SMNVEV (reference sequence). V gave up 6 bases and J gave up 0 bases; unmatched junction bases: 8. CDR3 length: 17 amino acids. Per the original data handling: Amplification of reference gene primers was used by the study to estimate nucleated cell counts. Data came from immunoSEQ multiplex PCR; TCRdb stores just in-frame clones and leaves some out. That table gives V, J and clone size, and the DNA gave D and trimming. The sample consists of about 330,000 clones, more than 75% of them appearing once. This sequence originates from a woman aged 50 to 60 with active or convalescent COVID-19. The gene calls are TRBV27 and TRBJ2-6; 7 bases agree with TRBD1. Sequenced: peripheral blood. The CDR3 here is CASRPGTAASGANVLTF. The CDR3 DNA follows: TGTGCCAGCAGGCCCGGGACAGCGGCCTCTGGGGCCAACGTCCTGACTTTC.